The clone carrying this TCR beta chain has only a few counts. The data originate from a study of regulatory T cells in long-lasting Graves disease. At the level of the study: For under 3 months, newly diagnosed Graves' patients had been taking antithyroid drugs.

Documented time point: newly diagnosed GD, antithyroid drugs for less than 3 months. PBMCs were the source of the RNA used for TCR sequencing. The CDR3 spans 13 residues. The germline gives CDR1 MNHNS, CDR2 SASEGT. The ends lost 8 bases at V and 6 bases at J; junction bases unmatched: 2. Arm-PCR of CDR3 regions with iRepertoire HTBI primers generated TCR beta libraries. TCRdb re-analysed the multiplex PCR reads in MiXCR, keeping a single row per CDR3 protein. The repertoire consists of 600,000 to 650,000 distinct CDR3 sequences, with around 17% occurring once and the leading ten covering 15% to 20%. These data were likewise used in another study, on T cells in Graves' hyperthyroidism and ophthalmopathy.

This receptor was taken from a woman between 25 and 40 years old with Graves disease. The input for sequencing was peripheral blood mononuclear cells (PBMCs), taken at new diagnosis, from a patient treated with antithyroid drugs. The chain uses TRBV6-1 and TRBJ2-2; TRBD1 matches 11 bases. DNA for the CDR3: TGTGCCAGCGGACAGGGGGCTGCCGGGGAGCTGTTTTTT. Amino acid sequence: CASGQGAAGELFF.